The TCR beta chain under discussion was sequenced for a study of regulatory T cells in long-lasting Graves disease. For TCR beta, libraries came from iRepertoire HTBI primers and Arm-PCR of CDR3 regions. One entry per CDR3 protein results from TCRdb running MiXCR on the multiplex PCR reads. The profile shows approximately 440,000 distinct CDR3 sequences, roughly 16% of them singletons. The time point is: newly diagnosed GD, antithyroid drugs for less than 3 months. RNA isolated from PBMCs was used to make the TCR library. The CDR3 covers 14 residues. Trimming removed 7 bases from V and 8 bases from J, with 18 bases in between. The germline gives CDR1 SGHNT, CDR2 YENEEA. This clonotype was counted many times. The same data also went into a second study, on T cells in Graves' hyperthyroidism and ophthalmopathy. That source reports: Recently diagnosed hyperthyroidism of less than 2 months' duration affected patients aged 18 to 65. HTBI primers were used for first-round RT-PCR of the TCR CDR3.

The chain links TRBV11-3 to TRBJ2-1, with D possibly being TRBD1 (5 bases). The receptor comes from a man aged 35-49 years with Graves disease. Specimen: peripheral blood mononuclear cells (PBMCs), collected at new diagnosis, from a patient treated with antithyroid drugs. CDR3 bases: TGTGCCAGCACCCCGGGCGTCAGGGTAGATGAGCAGTTCTTC. Encoded protein: CASTPGVRVDEQFF.